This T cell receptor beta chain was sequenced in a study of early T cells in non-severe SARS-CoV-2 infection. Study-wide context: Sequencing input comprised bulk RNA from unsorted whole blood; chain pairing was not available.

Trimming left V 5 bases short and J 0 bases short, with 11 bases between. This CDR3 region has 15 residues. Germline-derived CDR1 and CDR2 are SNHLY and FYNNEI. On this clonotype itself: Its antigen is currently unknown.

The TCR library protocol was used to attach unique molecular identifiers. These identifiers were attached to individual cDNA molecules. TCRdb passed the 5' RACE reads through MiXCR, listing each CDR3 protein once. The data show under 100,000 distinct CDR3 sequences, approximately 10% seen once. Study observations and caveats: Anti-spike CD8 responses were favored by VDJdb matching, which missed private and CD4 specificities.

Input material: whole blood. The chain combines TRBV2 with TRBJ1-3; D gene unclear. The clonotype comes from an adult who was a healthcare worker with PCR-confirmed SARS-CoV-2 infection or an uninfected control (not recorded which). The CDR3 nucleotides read TGTGCCAGCAGTCGGGAGTTGGTCTCTGGAAACACCATATATTTT. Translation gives CASSRELVSGNTIYF. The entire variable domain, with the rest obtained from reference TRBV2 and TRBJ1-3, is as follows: EPEVTQTPSHQVTQMGQEVILRCVPISNHLYFYWYRQILGQKVEFLVSFYNNEISEKSEIFDDQFSVERPDGSNFTLKIRSTKLEDSAMYFCASSRELVSGNTIYFGEGSWLTVV.